One sample yielded the 11 T cell receptor beta chains listed below, sequenced in a study of T cell repertoires in cytomegalovirus infection. MiXCR, applied by TCRdb to the reads, yields one record per CDR3 protein. The table has approximately 910,000 distinct CDR3 sequences, approximately 31% seen once; the top ten hold around 15%. Their antigens are not known. Sequencing was performed on cultured CD8+ T cells from PBMCs, taken from culture after CMV antigen stimulation. These receptors originate from a human donor in good health (CMV status not recorded). Some clones in this sample may be carry-over from other donors' samples.

The CDR3: CASSFRESYEQYF. Written as DNA, the CDR3 is TGTGCCAGCAGCTTCAGGGAGTCCTACGAGCAGTACTTC. V is TRBV28 and J is TRBJ2-7; D is tentatively TRBD1 or TRBD2 (5 bases each). This CDR3 comprises 13 residues. Germline CDR1 reads MDHEN; CDR2 reads SYDVKM. The V gene lost 6 bases and the J gene lost 1 base, with 10 bases spanning the gap.

This clonotype was seen more than once but under ten times. The chain joins TRBV6-5 to TRBJ2-7; D is ambiguous. The V and J ends lost 2 bases and 6 bases respectively, with 14 bases between them. Germline lookup yields CDR1 MNHEY and CDR2 SVGAGI. The CDR3 is made up of 14 amino acids. The CDR3 nucleotides are TGTGCCAGCAGTTACACCGGGCCGCCAGGCGAGCAGTACGTC. It codes for CASSYTGPPGEQYV.

The V and J genes are TRBV20-1 and TRBJ2-7, with 9 positions matching TRBD1. The CDR3 covers 14 residues. Germline assignment: CDR1 DFQATT and CDR2 SNEGSKA (reference sequence). V lost 6 bases to trimming and J lost 1 base; unmatched junction nucleotides: 7. CDR3 protein: CSARGTGRSYEQYF. The CDR3 DNA reads TGCAGTGCCCGGGGGACAGGGAGGTCCTACGAGCAGTACTTC.

This clonotype was observed a handful of times. This chain connects TRBV6-5 to TRBJ2-6, with D possibly matching TRBD2 (6 bases). Between the trimmed V and J ends, which lost 3 bases and 1 base, there was a span of 7 bases. CDR1 is MNHEY, CDR2 SVGAGI, per germline. CDR3 length equals 15 residues. CDR3 sequence: CASSYAGSGANVLTF. The CDR3, as DNA: TGTGCCAGCAGTTATGCGGGGTCTGGGGCCAACGTCCTGACTTTC.

This chain joins TRBV7-9 and TRBJ2-1, with D perhaps matching TRBD2 (5 bases). The CDR3 has 14 residues. CDR1 is SEHNR, CDR2 FQNEAQ, per germline (reference sequence). V was shortened by 1 base and J by 7 bases, with 11 bases between the two germline ends. CDR3 region: CASSLDRPGNEQFF. CDR3 DNA: TGTGCCAGCAGCTTAGACCGTCCGGGAAATGAGCAGTTCTTC. The entire variable domain, with the rest obtained from reference TRBV7-9 and TRBJ2-1, is as follows: DTGVSQNPRHKITKRGQNVTFRCDPISEHNRLYWYRQTLGQGPEFLTYFQNEAQLEKSRLLSDRFSAERPKGSFSTLEIQRTEQGDSAMYLCASSLDRPGNEQFFGPGTRLTVL.

Ten or more counts support this clonotype. This chain connects TRBV11-3 to TRBJ2-3; 7 nucleotides align to TRBD1. The CDR3 contains 15 residues. The V gene end was trimmed by 5 bases and the J gene end by 2 bases; junction bases not matched to a gene: 7. Looked up from germline, CDR1 is SGHNT and CDR2 is YENEEA. CDR3 region: CASSNKQGYTDTQYF. DNA for the CDR3: TGTGCCAGCAGCAACAAACAGGGGTACACAGATACGCAGTATTTT.

This clonotype was seen a few times. V gene TRBV6-6 combines with J gene TRBJ2-5; 7 bases match TRBD1. In germline, CDR1 is MNHNY, CDR2 SVGAGI (reference sequence). J gave up 3 bases and V 2 bases, and 6 bases lay outside the gene matches. CDR3 length: 15 amino acids. The DNA of the CDR3 is TGTGCCAGCAGTTACCGGGACAGCGTAAAAGAGACCCAGTACTTC. Translated, it gives CASSYRDSVKETQYF.

Only one count was recorded for this clonotype. The chain has TRBV28 and TRBJ2-1, with 8 positions matching TRBD2. CDR3 size: 18 residues. Trimming removed 2 bases from V and 0 bases from J; junction bases left unmatched: 9. The germline V gene has CDR1 MDHEN and CDR2 SYDVKM. For the CDR3, the DNA is TGTGCCAGCAGTTTAGTAACTGAGCGGGGGCCCTCCTACAATGAGCAGTTCTTC. Its protein product is CASSLVTERGPSYNEQFF.

The J gene is TRBJ2-3, the V gene TRBV16; TRBD1 might be the D (5 bases). The CDR3 has 16 residues. The V gene's germline CDR1 is KGHSY and CDR2 FQNENV. Trimming cost V 0 bases and J 5 bases, with 15 bases left between them. The CDR3 region is CASSQSAGSLGDTQYF. Here the CDR3 DNA reads TGTGCCAGCAGCCAATCGGCAGGGTCTTTAGGAGATACGCAGTATTTT.

The CDR3 region has the DNA TGTGCCAGCAGCTTGGACAGGGTCCCTTCTACTAGCACAGATACGCAGTATTTT. This codes for CASSLDRVPSTSTDTQYF. This sequence joins TRBV5-5 and TRBJ2-3, with a tentative D call TRBD1 (6 bases). The germline gives CDR1 SGHKS, CDR2 YYEKEE (reference sequence). This CDR3 comprises 18 residues. Trimming stripped 0 bases from V and 0 bases from J, with 17 bases between. The full variable domain, its missing parts supplied by reference TRBV5-5 and TRBJ2-3, is DAGVTQSPTHLIKTRGQQVTLRCSPISGHKSVSWYQQVLGQGPQFIFQYYEKEERGRGNFPDRFSARQFPNYSSELNVNALLLGDSALYLCASSLDRVPSTSTDTQYFGPGTRLTVL.

This chain connects TRBV19 to TRBJ1-6, with D perhaps matching TRBD1 (5 bases). This CDR3 spans 15 amino acids. Germline V gene lookup returns CDR1 LNHDA and CDR2 SQIVND (reference sequence). Trimming stripped 5 bases from V and 0 bases from J, with 8 bases between. CDR3 in DNA: TGTGCCAGTAGTGGGGCGACCTCCTATAATTCACCCCTCCACTTT. Translating it yields CASSGATSYNSPLHF.